This T cell receptor beta chain is from a study of regulatory T cells in long-lasting Graves disease. Study results and limitations: Accuracy was perhaps lowered by the small sample size.

Time point: newly diagnosed GD, antithyroid drugs for less than 3 months. Following extraction of RNA from PBMCs, that RNA was used to make the TCR library. CDR3 regions were amplified by Arm-PCR using iRepertoire HTBI primers to build TCR beta libraries. TCRdb independently ran MiXCR on the multiplex PCR reads; one entry per CDR3 protein. The data hold 400,000 to 500,000 distinct CDR3 sequences, with approximately 16% observed a single time. This clonotype showed up just a few times. Its specificity is not known. In addition, the sample was reused for a study of T cells in Graves' hyperthyroidism and ophthalmopathy.

The receptor was isolated from a woman aged 18-29 years with Graves disease. Sequencing used peripheral blood mononuclear cells (PBMCs), obtained at new diagnosis, from a patient treated with antithyroid drugs.

DNA of the CDR3: TGCAGTGCCCGCCCTGGGACGTACGAGCAGTACTTC. It translates to CSARPGTYEQYF. The rearrangement joins TRBV20-1 to TRBJ2-7; D might be TRBD1 or TRBD2, each matching 5 bases. Germline values: CDR1 DFQATT, CDR2 SNEGSKA (reference sequence). Trimming removed 6 bases from V and 4 bases from J, with 13 bases in between. The CDR3 has 12 residues.